The following is a TCR beta chain sequence with its context. Antigen specificity is unknown. Researchers reported that TCR beta cDNA libraries carried unique molecular identifiers. Out of roughly 1 to 10 million T cells, a few hundred thousand cDNA molecules were generated. MiXCR was run by TCRdb on the PCR reads, yielding one entry per CDR3 protein. The data contain about 430,000 distinct CDR3 sequences, approximately 39% of them seen just once; the ten biggest clones take up 6.5% to 8%. This entry belongs to a study of post-analysis software for immune sequencing data. Study summary: Relapsing-remitting, secondary progressive and progressive-relapsing forms of multiple sclerosis all featured among disease courses.

General study results and limits: Patients used about five TRBV segments, including TRBV5-6, TRBV5-1 and TRBV20-1, more often than controls. Multiple sclerosis patients showed significantly lower normalized Chao1 diversity than controls did. By F measure, samples from a shared preparation batch strongly co-clustered.

This CDR3 contains 14 residues. Germline V gene data show CDR1 as SGDLS and CDR2 as YYNGEE. The V segment lost 3 bases and the J segment 0 bases; nucleotides outside the gene matches: 2. Sequenced input: blood. This TCR came from a girl aged 2-9 years with multiple sclerosis. The chain is built from TRBV9 and TRBJ2-7; 8 bases map to TRBD2. CDR3 loop: CASSGGRSSYEQYF. The CDR3 region has the DNA TGTGCCAGCAGCGGCGGGAGGAGCTCCTACGAGCAGTACTTC.